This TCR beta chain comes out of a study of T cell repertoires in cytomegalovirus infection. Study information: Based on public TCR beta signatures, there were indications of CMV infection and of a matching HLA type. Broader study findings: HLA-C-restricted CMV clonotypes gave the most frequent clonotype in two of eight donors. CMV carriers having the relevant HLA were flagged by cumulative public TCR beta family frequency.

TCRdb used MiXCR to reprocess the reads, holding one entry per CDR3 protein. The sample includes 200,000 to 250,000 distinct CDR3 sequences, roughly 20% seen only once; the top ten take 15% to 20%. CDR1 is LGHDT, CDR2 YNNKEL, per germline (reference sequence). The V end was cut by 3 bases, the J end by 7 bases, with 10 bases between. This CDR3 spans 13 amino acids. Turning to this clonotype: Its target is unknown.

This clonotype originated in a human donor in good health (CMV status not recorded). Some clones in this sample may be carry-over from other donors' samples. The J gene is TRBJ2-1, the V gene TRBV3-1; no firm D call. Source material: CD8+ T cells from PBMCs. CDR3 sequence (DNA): TGTGCCAGCAGCCATGGTCCCTGGAATGAGCAGTTCTTC. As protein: CASSHGPWNEQFF.